Detailed here is one T cell receptor (beta chain). Its antigen is still unknown. The data stem from a study of T cell responses to AZD1222 COVID-19 vaccine. The germline V gene has CDR1 SGHTA and CDR2 FQGNSA. Unmatched junction bases numbered 0, after V lost 0 bases and J lost 0 bases. The CDR3 contains 17 residues. Regarding the study as a whole: Clonal diversity was possibly underestimated, and the donors were mostly white British, with more females. Across the whole spike, CD4 TCRs peaked at regions 160-218 and 743-854. An increase in Spike-specific TCR breadth and depth was observed after two AZD1222 doses. Unmutated regions of variants are reportedly targeted by nearly half of spike-specific TCRs.

The repertoire was sequenced with immunoSEQ multiplex PCR; TCRdb's copy has only in-frame clones and lacks some. The table has about 130,000 clones, about 90% seen once. The sequenced sample was peripheral blood, obtained on day 0 of AZD1222 vaccination. The TCR sequence derives from an adult in good health. J is TRBJ2-7 and V is TRBV7-2; 15 nucleotides line up with TRBD2. In nucleotides, the CDR3 is TGTGCCAGCAGCTTAGCGGGACTAGCGGGAGGCTCCTACGAGCAGTACTTC. Protein sequence: CASSLAGLAGGSYEQYF.